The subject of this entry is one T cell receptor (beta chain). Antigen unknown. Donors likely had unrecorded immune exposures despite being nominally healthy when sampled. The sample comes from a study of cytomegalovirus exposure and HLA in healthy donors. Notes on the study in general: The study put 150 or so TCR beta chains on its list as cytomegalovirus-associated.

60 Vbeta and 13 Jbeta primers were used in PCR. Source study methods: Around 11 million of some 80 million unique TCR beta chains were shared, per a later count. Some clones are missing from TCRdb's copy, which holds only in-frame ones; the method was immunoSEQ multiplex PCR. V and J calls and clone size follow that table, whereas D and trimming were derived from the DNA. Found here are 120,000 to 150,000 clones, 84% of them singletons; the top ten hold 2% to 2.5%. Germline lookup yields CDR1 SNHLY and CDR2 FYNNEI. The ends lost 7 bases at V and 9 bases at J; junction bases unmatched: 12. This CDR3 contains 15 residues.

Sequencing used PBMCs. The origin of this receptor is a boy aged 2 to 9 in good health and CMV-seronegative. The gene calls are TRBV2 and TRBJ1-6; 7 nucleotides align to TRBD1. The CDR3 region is CASTVLQGHGSPLHF. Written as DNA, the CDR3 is TGTGCCAGCACGGTGTTACAGGGGCATGGTTCACCCCTCCACTTT.